This T cell receptor beta chain stems from a study of tumor-infiltrating lymphocytes in oesophageal squamous cell carcinoma. Germline values: CDR1 SGHTS, CDR2 YDEGEE. The CDR3 is 13 amino acids. The ends were cut back, 3 bases at V and 7 bases at J, with 11 bases in the middle. TCRdb redid the calling of the PCR reads with MiXCR, one entry per CDR3 protein. This sample carries 15,000 to 20,000 distinct CDR3 sequences, 35% to 45% of them seen once, and the ten largest clones take roughly a sixth. In this sample, this clonotype turned up many times. The rearrangement joins TRBV5-8 to TRBJ1-3; unclear D gene. This clonotype was sampled from a female donor with esophageal squamous cell carcinoma. What was sequenced was normal esophageal tissue next to the tumor. CDR3 loop: CASSCPDCNTIYF. In DNA, the CDR3 is TGTGCCAGCAGCTGCCCGGATTGCAACACCATATATTTT.